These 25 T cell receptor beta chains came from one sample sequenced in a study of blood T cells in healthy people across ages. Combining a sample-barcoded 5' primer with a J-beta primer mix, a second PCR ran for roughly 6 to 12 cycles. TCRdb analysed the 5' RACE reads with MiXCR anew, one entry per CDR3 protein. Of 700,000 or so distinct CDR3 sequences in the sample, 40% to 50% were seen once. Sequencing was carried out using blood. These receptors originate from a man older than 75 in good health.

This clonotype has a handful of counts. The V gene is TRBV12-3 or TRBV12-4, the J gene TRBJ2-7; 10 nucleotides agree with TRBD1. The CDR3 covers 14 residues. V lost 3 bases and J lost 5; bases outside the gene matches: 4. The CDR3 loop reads CASSFRDRGHEQYF. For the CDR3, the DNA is TGTGCCAGCAGTTTCAGGGACAGGGGCCACGAGCAGTACTTC.

The CDR3 DNA follows: TGTGCCAGCAGCCCGGGTCCGGACAGGGGAGAGACCCAGTACTTC. Encoded protein: CASSPGPDRGETQYF. The chain carries TRBV4-2 and TRBJ2-5, with TRBD1 matching over 9 bases. Per germline, CDR1 LGHNA and CDR2 YNFKEQ. CDR3 size: 15 residues. V lost 4 bases, J lost 4 bases, and 7 bases stayed unmatched.

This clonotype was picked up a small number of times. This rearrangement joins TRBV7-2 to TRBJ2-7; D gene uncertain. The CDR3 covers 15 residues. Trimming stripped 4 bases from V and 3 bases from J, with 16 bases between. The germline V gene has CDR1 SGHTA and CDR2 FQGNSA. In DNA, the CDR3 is TGTGCCAGCAGCTCTCAGGCTGGGTTAAACTACGAGCAGTACTTC. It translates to CASSSQAGLNYEQYF.

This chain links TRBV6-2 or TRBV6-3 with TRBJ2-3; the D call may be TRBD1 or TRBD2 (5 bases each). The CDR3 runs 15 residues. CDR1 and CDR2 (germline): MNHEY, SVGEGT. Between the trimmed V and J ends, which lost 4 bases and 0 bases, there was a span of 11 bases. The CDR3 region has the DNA TGTGCCAGCAGTTGGGGACGGATTAGCACAGATACGCAGTATTTT. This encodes CASSWGRISTDTQYF.

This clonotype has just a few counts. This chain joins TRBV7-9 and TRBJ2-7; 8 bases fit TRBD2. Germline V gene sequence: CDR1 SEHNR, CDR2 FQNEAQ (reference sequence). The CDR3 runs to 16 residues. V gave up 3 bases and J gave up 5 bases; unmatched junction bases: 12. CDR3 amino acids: CASSFRESPGGDEQYF. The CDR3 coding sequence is TGTGCCAGCAGCTTTAGAGAGTCACCCGGGGGGGACGAGCAGTACTTC. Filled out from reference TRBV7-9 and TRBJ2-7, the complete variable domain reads DTGVSQNPRHKITKRGQNVTFRCDPISEHNRLYWYRQTLGQGPEFLTYFQNEAQLEKSRLLSDRFSAERPKGSFSTLEIQRTEQGDSAMYLCASSFRESPGGDEQYFGPGTRLTVT.

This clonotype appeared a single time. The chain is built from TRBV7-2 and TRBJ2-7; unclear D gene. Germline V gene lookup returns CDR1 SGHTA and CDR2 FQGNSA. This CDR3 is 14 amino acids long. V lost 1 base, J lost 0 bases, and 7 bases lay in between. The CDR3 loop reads CASSLGYSSYEQYF. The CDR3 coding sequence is TGTGCCAGCAGCTTAGGCTACAGCTCCTACGAGCAGTACTTC.

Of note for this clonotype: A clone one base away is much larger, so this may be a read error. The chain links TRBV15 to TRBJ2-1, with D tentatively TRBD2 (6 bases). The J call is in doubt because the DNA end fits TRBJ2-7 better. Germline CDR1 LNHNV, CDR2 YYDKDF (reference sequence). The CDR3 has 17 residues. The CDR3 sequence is CATSRGVANAGYNEQYF. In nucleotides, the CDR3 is TGTGCCACCAGCAGAGGGGTGGCGAACGCGGGGTACAATGAGCAGTACTTC.

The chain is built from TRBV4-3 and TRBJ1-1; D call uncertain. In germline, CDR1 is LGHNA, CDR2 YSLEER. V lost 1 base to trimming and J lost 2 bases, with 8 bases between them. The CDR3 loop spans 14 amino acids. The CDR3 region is CASSQVTANTEAFF. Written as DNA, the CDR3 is TGCGCCAGCAGCCAAGTAACGGCAAACACTGAAGCTTTCTTT.

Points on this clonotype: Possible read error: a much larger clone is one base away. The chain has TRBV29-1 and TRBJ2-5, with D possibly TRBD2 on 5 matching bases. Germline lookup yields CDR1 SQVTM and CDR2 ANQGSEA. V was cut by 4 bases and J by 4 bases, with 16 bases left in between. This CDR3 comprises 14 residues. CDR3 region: CSVAKRGSGETQYF. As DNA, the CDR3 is TGCAGCGTTGCCAAGCGAGGGTCGGGAGAGACCCAGTACTTC.

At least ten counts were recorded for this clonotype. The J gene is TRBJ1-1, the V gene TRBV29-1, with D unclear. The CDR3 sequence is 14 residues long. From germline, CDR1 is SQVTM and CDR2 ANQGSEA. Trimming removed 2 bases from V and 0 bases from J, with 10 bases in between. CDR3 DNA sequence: TGCAGCGTTGAAAGCGGGGTTATGAACACTGAAGCTTTCTTT. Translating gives CSVESGVMNTEAFF.

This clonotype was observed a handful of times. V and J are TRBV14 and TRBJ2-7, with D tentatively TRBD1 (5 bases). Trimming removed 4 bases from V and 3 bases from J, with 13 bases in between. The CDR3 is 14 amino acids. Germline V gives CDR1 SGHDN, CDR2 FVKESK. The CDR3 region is CASSPYRRRYEQYF. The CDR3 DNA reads TGTGCCAGCAGCCCCTACAGGAGACGCTACGAGCAGTACTTC.

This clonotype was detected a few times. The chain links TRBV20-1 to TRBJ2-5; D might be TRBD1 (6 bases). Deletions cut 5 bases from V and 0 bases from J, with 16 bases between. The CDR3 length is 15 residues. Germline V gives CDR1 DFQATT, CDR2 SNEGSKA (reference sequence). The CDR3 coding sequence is TGCAGTGCTCCGGGACACGAGTGGAACCAAGAGACCCAGTACTTC. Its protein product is CSAPGHEWNQETQYF.

CDR3 bases: TGCAGATCTTCTCCGCGAACAGGGGACACTGAAGCTTTCTTT. Protein sequence: CRSSPRTGDTEAFF. The chain combines TRBV20-1 with TRBJ1-1; 7 positions match TRBD1. Germline V gene data show CDR1 as DFQATT and CDR2 as SNEGSKA (reference sequence). This CDR3 has 14 amino acids.

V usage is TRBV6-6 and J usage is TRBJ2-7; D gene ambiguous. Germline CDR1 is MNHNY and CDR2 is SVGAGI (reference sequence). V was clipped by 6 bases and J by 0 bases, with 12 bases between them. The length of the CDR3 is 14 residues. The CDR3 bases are TGTGCCAGCAGCTTTGAGACGGGCTCCTACGAGCAGTACTTC. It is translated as CASSFETGSYEQYF.

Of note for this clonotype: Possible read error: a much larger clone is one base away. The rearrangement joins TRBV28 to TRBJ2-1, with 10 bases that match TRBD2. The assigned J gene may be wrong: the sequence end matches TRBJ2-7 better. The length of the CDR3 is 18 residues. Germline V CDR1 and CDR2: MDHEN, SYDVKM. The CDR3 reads CASSVNPGTSDTYNEQYF. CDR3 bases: TGTGCCAGCAGTGTAAACCCCGGGACTAGCGATACTTACAATGAGCAGTACTTC.

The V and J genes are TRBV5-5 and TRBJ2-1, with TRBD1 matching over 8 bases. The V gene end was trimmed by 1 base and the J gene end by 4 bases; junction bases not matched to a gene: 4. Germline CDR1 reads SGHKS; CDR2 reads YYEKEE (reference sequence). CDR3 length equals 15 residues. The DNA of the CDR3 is TGTGCCAGCAGCTTGAAGACAGGGGTATACAATGAGCAGTTCTTC. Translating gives CASSLKTGVYNEQFF.

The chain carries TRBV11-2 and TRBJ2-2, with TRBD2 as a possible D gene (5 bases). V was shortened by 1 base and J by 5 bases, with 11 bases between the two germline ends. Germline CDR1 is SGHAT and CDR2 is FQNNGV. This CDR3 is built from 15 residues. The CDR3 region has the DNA TGTGCCAGCAGCTTAGGGCCCCGAGGGACCGGGGAGCTGTTTTTT. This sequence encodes CASSLGPRGTGELFF.

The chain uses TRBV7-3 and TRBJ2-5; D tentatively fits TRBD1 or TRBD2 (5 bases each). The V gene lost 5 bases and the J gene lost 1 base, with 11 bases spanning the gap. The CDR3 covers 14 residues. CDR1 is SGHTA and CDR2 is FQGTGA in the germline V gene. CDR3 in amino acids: CASSQSGGQETQYF. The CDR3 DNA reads TGTGCCAGCAGCCAGAGTGGGGGCCAAGAGACCCAGTACTTC. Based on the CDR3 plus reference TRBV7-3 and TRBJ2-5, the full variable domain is GAGVSQTPSNKVTEKGKYVELRCDPISGHTALYWYRQSLGQGPEFLIYFQGTGAADDSGLPNDRFFAVRPEGSVSTLKIQRTERGDSAVYLCASSQSGGQETQYFGPGTRLLVL.

CDR3 DNA sequence: TGTGCCACCAGTGACCCTCGTCGTGGGACAGGCCGCTCCGGGGAGCTGTTTTTT. It is translated as CATSDPRRGTGRSGELFF. The chain has TRBV24-1 and TRBJ2-2; 8 bases agree with TRBD1. This CDR3 is 18 amino acids long. Looked up from germline, CDR1 is KGHDR and CDR2 is SFDVKD. V shed 4 bases, J shed 6 bases, and the junction held 15 bases outside the gene matches.

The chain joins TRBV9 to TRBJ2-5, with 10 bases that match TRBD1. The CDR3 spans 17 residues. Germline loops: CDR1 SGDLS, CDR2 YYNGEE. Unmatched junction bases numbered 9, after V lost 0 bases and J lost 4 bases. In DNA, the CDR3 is TGTGCCAGCAGCGTAGCGGGGACAGGGGCAGGGGGAGAGACCCAGTACTTC. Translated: CASSVAGTGAGGETQYF.

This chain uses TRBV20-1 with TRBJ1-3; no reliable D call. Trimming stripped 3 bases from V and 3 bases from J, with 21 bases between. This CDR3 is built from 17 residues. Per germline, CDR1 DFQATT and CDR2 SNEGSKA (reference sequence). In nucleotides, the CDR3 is TGCAGTGCTAGCATGGCGGTAAGGTCGTCGAGTGGAAACACCATATATTTT. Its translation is CSASMAVRSSSGNTIYF.

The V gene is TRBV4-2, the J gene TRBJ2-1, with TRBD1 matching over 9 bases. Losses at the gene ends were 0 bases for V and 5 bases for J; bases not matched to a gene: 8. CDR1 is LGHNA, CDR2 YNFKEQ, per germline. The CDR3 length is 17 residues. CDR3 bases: TGTGCCAGCAGCCAAGATCTTCGGGACAGGGATGACAATGAGCAGTTCTTC. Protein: CASSQDLRDRDDNEQFF.

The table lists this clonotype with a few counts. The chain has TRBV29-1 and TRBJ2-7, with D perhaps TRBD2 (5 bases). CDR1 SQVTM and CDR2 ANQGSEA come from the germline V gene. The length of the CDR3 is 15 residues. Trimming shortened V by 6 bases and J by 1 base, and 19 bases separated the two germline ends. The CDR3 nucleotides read TGCAGCGTCGCGCTGTTGACTAAACCTTCCTACGAGCAGTACTTC. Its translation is CSVALLTKPSYEQYF.

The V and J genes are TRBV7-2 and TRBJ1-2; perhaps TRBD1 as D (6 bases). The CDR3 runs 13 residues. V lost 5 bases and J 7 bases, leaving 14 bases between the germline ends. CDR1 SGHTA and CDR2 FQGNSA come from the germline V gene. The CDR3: CASSEHREGGYTF. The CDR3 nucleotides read TGTGCCAGCAGCGAACACAGGGAGGGTGGCTACACCTTC.

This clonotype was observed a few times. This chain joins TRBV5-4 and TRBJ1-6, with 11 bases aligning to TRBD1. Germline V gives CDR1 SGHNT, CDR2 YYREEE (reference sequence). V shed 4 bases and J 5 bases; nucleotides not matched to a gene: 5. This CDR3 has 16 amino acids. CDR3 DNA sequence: TGTGCCAGCAGCACGGGGACAGGGGGAAATAATTCACCCCTCCACTTT. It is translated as CASSTGTGGNNSPLHF.